One sample yielded the 20 T cell receptor beta chains listed below, sequenced in a study of T cell changes during pregnancy in multiple sclerosis. Data came from immunoSEQ multiplex PCR; TCRdb stores just in-frame clones and leaves some out. The table includes tens of thousands of clones, about 90% detected once. The sequencing used CD4+ T cells from peripheral blood mononuclear cells, collected in the first trimester of pregnancy. These TCRs come from a female donor in good health, enrolled as a control in a pregnancy study.

The V gene is TRBV6-6, the J gene TRBJ2-5; TRBD1 matches at 10 bases. The CDR3 is made up of 15 amino acids. The V and J ends lost 5 bases and 4 bases, in that order; junction bases with no gene match: 7. Germline CDR1 MNHNY, CDR2 SVGAGI (reference sequence). The CDR3 sequence is CASSKERTGGETQYF. The DNA for the CDR3 is TGTGCCAGCAGTAAAGAGAGGACAGGGGGAGAGACCCAGTACTTC.

This chain connects TRBV5-1 to TRBJ1-6, with D hard to call. Trimming took off 0 bases at V and 10 bases at J, with 20 bases between the two ends. Germline V lookup: CDR1 SGHRS, CDR2 YFSETQ. The CDR3 runs 17 residues. This CDR3 is CASSLGVTVSSGSPLHF. The CDR3 region has the DNA TGCGCCAGCAGCTTGGGGGTCACAGTCTCCTCGGGGTCACCCCTCCACTTT.

The V and J genes are TRBV7-2 and TRBJ1-2, with 10 bases fitting TRBD1. The junction had 10 bases not matched to a gene; V was cut back by 1 base and J by 2 bases. CDR3 length equals 18 residues. The germline V gene encodes CDR1 SGHTA and CDR2 FQGNSA. The CDR3 sequence is CASSLVWDRGRPNYGYTF. CDR3 nucleotides: TGTGCCAGCAGCTTAGTCTGGGACAGGGGAAGGCCCAACTATGGCTACACCTTC.

This clone turned up a few times. The chain recombines TRBV7-3 with TRBJ2-6; 10 nucleotides align to TRBD1. The CDR3 runs to 17 residues. The V and J ends lost 8 bases and 0 bases, in that order; junction bases with no gene match: 7. CDR1 SGHTA and CDR2 FQGTGA come from the germline V gene. The CDR3 DNA reads TGTGCCAGCTCTCGGACAGGGGGACCCTCTGGGGCCAACGTCCTGACTTTC. Amino acids: CASSRTGGPSGANVLTF.

With regard to this clone: Other nucleotide sequences in the sample specify the same CDR3. This chain joins TRBV6-1 and TRBJ1-6; D uncertain. V was cut by 1 base and J by 11 bases, with 12 bases left in between. This CDR3 is built from 14 residues. The germline V gene has CDR1 MNHNS and CDR2 SASEGT. Here the CDR3 reads CASSEGTGYTPLHF. In DNA, the CDR3 is TGTGCCAGCAGTGAAGGGACGGGGTACACACCCCTCCACTTT.

The V and J genes are TRBV5-6 and TRBJ2-3, with 9 bases matching TRBD2. Trimming took 4 bases from V and 2 from J; bases not matched to a gene: 5. The CDR3 loop spans 15 amino acids. Germline CDR1 reads SGHDT; CDR2 reads YYEEEE. Here the CDR3 DNA reads TGTGCCAGCAGCAAAGGGACTAGCTTCACAGATACGCAGTATTTT. It encodes CASSKGTSFTDTQYF.

The rearrangement joins TRBV5-4 to TRBJ2-2, with 7 positions matching TRBD2. CDR3 length: 16 amino acids. Germline V CDR1 and CDR2: SGHNT, YYREEE (reference sequence). V was pared by 0 bases and J by 2 bases, with 4 bases of the junction left unmatched. The CDR3 region has the DNA TGTGCCAGCAGCTTGGCGGGGGGATCTAACACCGGGGAGCTGTTTTTT. It specifies CASSLAGGSNTGELFF.

This chain links TRBV11-3 with TRBJ2-1, with TRBD2 identical over 16 bases. There are 18 residues in the CDR3. CDR1 SGHNT and CDR2 YENEEA come from the germline V gene. Trimming removed 5 bases from V and 6 bases from J; junction bases left unmatched: 10. CDR3 bases: TGTGCCAGCAGCAGAGGGGGACTAGCGGGGGGGCGCGGCAATGAGCAGTTCTTC. Translated: CASSRGGLAGGRGNEQFF.

This sequence joins TRBV7-8 and TRBJ2-7; no firm D call. CDR1 and CDR2 (germline): SGHVS, FQNEAQ. This CDR3 contains 15 residues. Trimming cost V 2 bases and J 0 bases, with 11 bases left between them. Here the CDR3 DNA reads TGTGCCAGCAGCTTAATGAGCCCTAGCTCCTACGAGCAGTACTTC. Translation gives CASSLMSPSSYEQYF. The entire variable domain, with the rest obtained from reference TRBV7-8 and TRBJ2-7, is as follows: GAGVSQSPRYKVAKRGQDVALRCDPISGHVSLFWYQQALGQGPEFLTYFQNEAQLDKSGLPSDRFFAERPEGSVSTLKIQRTQQEDSAVYLCASSLMSPSSYEQYFGPGTRLTVT.

This chain connects TRBV7-2 to TRBJ2-6; D may be TRBD1 (6 bases). V gave up 8 bases and J gave up 0 bases, with 11 bases separating them. In germline, CDR1 is SGHTA, CDR2 FQGNSA. There are 15 residues in the CDR3. CDR3 sequence (DNA): TGTGCCAGCCAACACAGGGCCTCTGGGGCCAACGTCCTGACTTTC. Translation gives CASQHRASGANVLTF.

The rearrangement links TRBV29-1 to TRBJ1-2; TRBD1 matches 7 bases. CDR3 length equals 12 residues. Per germline, CDR1 SQVTM and CDR2 ANQGSEA. J was trimmed by 4 bases and V by 5 bases; bases with no gene match: 4. The DNA for the CDR3 is TGCAGCGTTTGGGGGACAGTCTATGGCTACACCTTC. Protein product: CSVWGTVYGYTF.

J is TRBJ1-2 and V is TRBV13; D uncertain. Between the trimmed V and J ends, which lost 1 base and 7 bases, there was a span of 10 bases. This CDR3 has 13 amino acids. Germline V lookup: CDR1 PRHDT, CDR2 FYEKMQ (reference sequence). CDR3 sequence (DNA): TGTGCCAGCAGCTTAGACCGCTATCCTGGCTACACCTTC. Translating it yields CASSLDRYPGYTF.

The chain combines TRBV11-3 with TRBJ1-2; TRBD1 matches 8 bases. The CDR3 length is 14 residues. The V gene's germline CDR1 is SGHNT and CDR2 YENEEA. The V gene end was trimmed by 1 base and the J gene end by 6 bases; junction bases not matched to a gene: 4. The CDR3 DNA sequence: TGTGCCAGCAGCTTAGGCCAGGGGGCTCATGGCTACACCTTC. It yields the protein CASSLGQGAHGYTF. The full variable domain, rest sourced from reference TRBV11-3 and TRBJ1-2, is EAGVVQSPRYKIIEKKQPVAFWCNPISGHNTLYWYLQNLGQGPELLIRYENEEAVDDSQLPKDRFSAERLKGVDSTLKIQPAELGDSAVYLCASSLGQGAHGYTFGSGTRLTVV.

The chain joins TRBV27 to TRBJ2-7, with 8 bases that match TRBD1. Germline V gene data show CDR1 as MNHEY and CDR2 as SMNVEV (reference sequence). CDR3 length: 15 residues. V shed 3 bases and J 5 bases; nucleotides not matched to a gene: 9. The CDR3: CASSFLTGVPNEQYF. CDR3 in DNA: TGTGCCAGCAGTTTCTTGACAGGGGTCCCTAACGAGCAGTACTTC.

The rearrangement uses TRBV6-6 and TRBJ2-3, with D possibly being TRBD1 (5 bases). There are 14 residues in the CDR3. Germline V CDR1 and CDR2: MNHNY, SVGAGI (reference sequence). The V and J ends lost 6 bases and 0 bases respectively, with 10 bases between them. This CDR3 reads CASRLTASTDTQYF. CDR3 nucleotide sequence: TGTGCCAGCAGATTGACAGCTAGCACAGATACGCAGTATTTT.

The rearrangement joins TRBV4-2 to TRBJ2-2; TRBD2 agrees at 16 bases. V lost 0 bases and J lost 6; bases outside the gene matches: 10. This CDR3 has 20 residues. CDR1 and CDR2 from the germline V gene are LGHNA and YNFKEQ. The CDR3 reads CASSQDRRGLAGGQAGELFF. In DNA form, the CDR3 reads TGTGCCAGCAGCCAAGATCGAAGGGGACTAGCGGGGGGGCAGGCCGGGGAGCTGTTTTTT.

V usage is TRBV30 and J usage is TRBJ1-6; D gene ambiguous. Trimming left V 0 bases short and J 11 bases short, with 11 bases between. CDR1 and CDR2 from the germline V gene are GTSNPN and SVGIG (reference sequence). CDR3 size: 13 residues. CDR3 amino acids: CAWSVQEGPPLHF. The DNA for the CDR3 is TGTGCCTGGAGTGTACAAGAGGGCCCACCCCTCCACTTT. Full variable domain (missing parts from reference TRBV30 and TRBJ1-6): SQTIHQWPATLVQPVGSPLSLECTVEGTSNPNLYWYRQAAGRGLQLLFYSVGIGQISSEVPQNLSASRPQDRQFILSSKKLLLSDSGFYLCAWSVQEGPPLHFGNGTRLTVT.

The V call is TRBV6-4, the J call TRBJ2-1; 9 bases line up with TRBD2. Germline V gene lookup returns CDR1 MRHNA and CDR2 SNTAGT. The CDR3 is made up of 15 amino acids. Trimming took 0 bases from V and 5 from J; bases not matched to a gene: 2. The DNA for the CDR3 is TGTGCCAGCAGTGACTCAGCGGGGGGAAACAATGAGCAGTTCTTC. Residues: CASSDSAGGNNEQFF.

The V call is TRBV6-4, the J call TRBJ1-1; D might be TRBD1 (6 bases). Germline V CDR1 and CDR2: MRHNA, SNTAGT. CDR3 length: 14 residues. Trimming pared 5 bases from V and 3 bases from J, leaving 13 bases between. CDR3 in amino acids: CASSLEGGDTEAFF. The CDR3 nucleotides read TGTGCCAGCAGTTTGGAGGGGGGGGACACTGAAGCTTTCTTT.

The V gene is TRBV19, the J gene TRBJ2-5, with D perhaps matching TRBD1 (6 bases). The V end lost 5 bases, the J end lost 5 bases, and 21 bases lay between the germline ends. The CDR3 consists of 16 residues. Germline V gene data show CDR1 as LNHDA and CDR2 as SQIVND (reference sequence). In DNA, the CDR3 is TGTGCCAGTAGTTTGACAGGCAACAATAATCTTGAGACCCAGTACTTC. Its translation is CASSLTGNNNLETQYF.